Listed here are 8 T cell receptor beta chains from one sample, sequenced in a study of cytomegalovirus exposure and HLA in healthy donors. PCR was performed using 60 Vbeta and 13 Jbeta primers. Here immunoSEQ multiplex PCR was the method, and the copy in TCRdb shows in-frame clones only, minus some. The sample has 150,000 to 200,000 clones; about 85% are singletons. Sequenced material: PBMCs. Every receptor here comes from a male donor in good health and CMV-seropositive.

This clone is a singleton in its sample. V usage is TRBV14 and J usage is TRBJ2-7; D might be TRBD1 (6 bases). Looked up from germline, CDR1 is SGHDN and CDR2 is FVKESK. Trimming left V 2 bases short and J 0 bases short, with 17 bases between. CDR3 length: 17 amino acids. CDR3 sequence reads: CASSQKSRTANSYEQYF. The CDR3 nucleotides are TGTGCCAGCAGCCAAAAGAGTAGGACAGCAAACTCCTACGAGCAGTACTTC.

CDR3 amino acids: CASRWGDGIYNEQFF. The CDR3 DNA follows: TGTGCCAGCAGATGGGGTGACGGGATATACAATGAGCAGTTCTTC. V and J are TRBV5-4 and TRBJ2-1; TRBD2 is a possible D gene (5 bases). The V and J ends lost 5 bases and 4 bases respectively, with 16 bases between them. The V gene's germline CDR1 is SGHNT and CDR2 YYREEE (reference sequence). This CDR3 is built from 15 residues.

The V call is TRBV18, the J call TRBJ2-7; TRBD1 matches 10 bases. CDR3 size: 15 residues. The V and J ends lost 3 bases and 6 bases, in that order; junction bases with no gene match: 8. Germline CDR1 reads KGHSH; CDR2 reads LQKENI. In DNA form, the CDR3 reads TGTGCCAGCTCACCCCCGGGACAGGGGCTCTCCGAGCAGTACTTC. Translation: CASSPPGQGLSEQYF.

The rearrangement links TRBV10-3 to TRBJ1-1; D remains unclear. This CDR3 has 12 residues. CDR1 is ENHRY and CDR2 is SYGVKD in the germline V gene. V gave up 6 bases and J gave up 1 base, with 6 bases separating them. The CDR3: CAISLPNTEAFF. The CDR3 DNA follows: TGTGCCATCAGCCTCCCGAACACTGAAGCTTTCTTT.

To note about this clone: An end of the junction differs from the germline gene, which may be a read error. The chain uses TRBV7-9 and TRBJ2-5; 10 bases map to TRBD2. CDR1 SEHNR and CDR2 FQNEAQ come from the germline V gene (reference sequence). The CDR3 is made up of 13 amino acids. The CDR3 DNA reads as TGTTCCAGCAGCTTAGCGGGAGGAGAGACCCAGTACTTC. Amino acids: CSSSLAGGETQYF.

Only one count was recorded for this clone. This chain's CDR3 is CASRNRSWDYGYTF. The CDR3 DNA follows: TGTGCCAGCAGAAACAGGTCCTGGGACTATGGCTACACCTTC. V usage is TRBV6-4 and J usage is TRBJ1-2, with D possibly being TRBD1 (5 bases). Germline CDR1 MRHNA, CDR2 SNTAGT. The CDR3 covers 14 residues. Between the trimmed V and J ends, which lost 6 bases and 3 bases, there was a span of 14 bases.

The CDR3 protein is CASSSDRVDGNTIYF. In nucleotides, the CDR3 is TGTGCCAGCAGCTCCGACAGGGTAGATGGAAACACCATATATTTT. The chain has TRBV28 and TRBJ1-3; 7 bases are a match to TRBD1. The germline CDR1 and CDR2 sequences are MDHEN and SYDVKM. The CDR3 consists of 15 residues. Trimming took 6 bases from V and 3 from J; bases not matched to a gene: 8.

The chain is built from TRBV28 and TRBJ1-3; D is undetermined. V was clipped by 5 bases and J by 6 bases, with 17 bases between them. The CDR3 spans 15 residues. Germline-derived CDR1 and CDR2 are MDHEN and SYDVKM. The chain's CDR3 is CASSPPQASANTIYF. The CDR3 region has the DNA TGTGCCAGCAGTCCCCCCCAGGCATCCGCAAACACCATATATTTT.